The rows below give T cell receptor beta chains drawn from one sample of a study of a mutant IDH1 vaccine in newly diagnosed glioma. The antigens these receptors bind are not known. Clones were sequenced by immunoSEQ multiplex PCR, and TCRdb holds only the in-frame ones, with some missing. This table holds roughly 86,000 clones, 81% found once. This material consisted of PBMCs, taken from a glioma patient whose treatment included an IDH1 peptide vaccine. These receptor sequences come from a man aged 35 to 55 with glioma. CDR3s include the opening cysteine and the closing phenylalanine or tryptophan. The D gene is left open where the match is weak. Part of the rows lack a size; the others show once, few, many or a class for expanded clones.

size	V	J	D	DNA	CDR3
once	TRBV2	TRBJ2-5	TRBD2	TGTGCCAGCAATCCACATCTAGCGGCACCACAAGAGACCCAGTACTTC	CASNPHLAAPQETQYF
-	TRBV5-5	TRBJ2-1	TRBD1	TGTGCCAGCAGCAAAAACAGGGGCCGCACCCTTCTAGACAATGAGCAGTTCTTC	CASSKNRGRTLLDNEQFF
-	TRBV10-2	TRBJ2-7	-	TGCGCCAGCAGGGCCGAGCTATACGAGCAGTACTTC	CASRAELYEQYF
-	TRBV27	TRBJ1-6	-	TGTGCCAGCAGTTTAAGGGTAAATTCACCCCTCCACTTT	CASSLRVNSPLHF
-	TRBV28	TRBJ1-5	-	TGTGCCAGCGGGCTCCCTGACCGCGACCCCAATCAGCCCCAGCATTTT	CASGLPDRDPNQPQHF
-	TRBV19	TRBJ2-1	-	TGTGCCAGTAGTATAGACAGGGCGAATGAGCAGTTCTTC	CASSIDRANEQFF
-	TRBV5-6	TRBJ1-5	-	TGTGCCAGCAGCTGGGGCAGGAATCAGCCCCAGCATTTT	CASSWGRNQPQHF
-	TRBV11-1	TRBJ1-1	-	TGTGCCAGCAGCTTGGTCTTCAGGGGGAACACTGAAGCTTTCTTT	CASSLVFRGNTEAFF
few	TRBV28	TRBJ1-1	-	TGTGCCAGCAGTCTGCTTGGGGCCCACACTGAAGCTTTCTTT	CASSLLGAHTEAFF
-	TRBV18	TRBJ1-1	TRBD1	TGTGCCAGCTCAAGGACAGGCGGGACTGAAGCTTTCTTT	CASSRTGGTEAFF
-	TRBV27	TRBJ2-2	TRBD1	TGTGCCAGCAGTTACAGGGGGCGGGGTACCGGGGAGCTGTTTTTT	CASSYRGRGTGELFF
-	TRBV18	TRBJ2-7	-	TGTGCCAGCTCACCAGGCAGGGAAGCCTACGAGCAGTACTTC	CASSPGREAYEQYF
once	TRBV13	TRBJ2-7	TRBD1	TGTGCCAGCAGCTCCCCGGGACAGGGGGTCGAGCAGTACTTC	CASSSPGQGVEQYF
-	TRBV30	TRBJ1-6	-	TGTGCCTGGAGTGGTCCGGGCCGTCTGGACTTT	CAWSGPGRLDF
-	TRBV11-3	TRBJ2-2	TRBD1	TGTGCCAGCAGTTCGACATTGACAGGGAATACCGGGGAGCTGTTTTTT	CASSSTLTGNTGELFF
few	TRBV28	TRBJ1-1	TRBD1	TGTGCCAGCGAGACAGGGCCCATGAACACTGAAGCTTTCTTT	CASETGPMNTEAFF
-	TRBV6-1	TRBJ2-3	TRBD2	TGTGCCAGCATGAGGACTAGCCTCGCAGATACGCAGTATTTT	CASMRTSLADTQYF
-	TRBV9	TRBJ1-1	-	TGTGCCAGCAGCGTAGCTACAGTTGGTGAAGCTTTCTTT	CASSVATVGEAFF
once	TRBV15	TRBJ2-7	-	TGTGCCACCAGCAGGGGGACGGATGAAACCTACGAGCAGTACTTC	CATSRGTDETYEQYF
-	TRBV4-1	TRBJ2-3	TRBD2	TGCGCCAGCAGCCAAGTTAGGACTAGGCTCACAGATACGCAGTATTTT	CASSQVRTRLTDTQYF
-	TRBV19	TRBJ1-2	-	TGTGCCACTGCCGTGAGAAGGGGGAGCTATGGCTACACCTTC	CATAVRRGSYGYTF
-	TRBV6-1	TRBJ2-7	TRBD2	TGTGCCAGCAGTGAGCCGGGACTATCAAACGAGCAGTACTTC	CASSEPGLSNEQYF
-	TRBV30	TRBJ1-2	-	TGTGCCTCGCGACAGGACTATGGCTACACCTTC	CASRQDYGYTF
-	TRBV6-5	TRBJ1-1	-	TGTGCCAGCAGTTACGGGGCAAAGAACACTGAAGCTTTCTTT	CASSYGAKNTEAFF
-	TRBV7-3	TRBJ2-1	-	TGTGCCAGCAGCTCCACAGGAGCTTACAATGAGCAGTTCTTC	CASSSTGAYNEQFF
-	TRBV5-3	TRBJ2-7	TRBD2	TGTGCCAGAAGCTTGGGTGCAGCGGGGGCCTCCTACGAGCAGTACTTC	CARSLGAAGASYEQYF
-	TRBV5-4	TRBJ1-2	-	TGTGCCAGCAGCTTGGCAGTCAACTATGGCTACACCTTC	CASSLAVNYGYTF
-	TRBV9	TRBJ1-2	-	TGTGCCAGCAGCCTACAGGGAAACTATGGCTACACCTTC	CASSLQGNYGYTF
-	TRBV5-8	TRBJ2-7	-	TGTGCCAGCAGCCCCCGGGAGGGGGCGTACGAGCAGTACTTC	CASSPREGAYEQYF
-	TRBV6-5	TRBJ1-1	-	TGTGCCAGCAGTGCACAGGGAAACACTGAAGCTTTCTTT	CASSAQGNTEAFF
few	TRBV7-3	TRBJ1-1	-	TGTGCCAGCAGCTTATCCCGGGACACTGAAGCTTTCTTT	CASSLSRDTEAFF
-	TRBV30	TRBJ1-1	-	TGTGCCTGGAGTGTCGGTCGGGGGACCGGCACTGAAGCTTTCTTT	CAWSVGRGTGTEAFF
-	TRBV14	TRBJ1-6	-	TGTGCCAGCAGCCAAGCAGGCGGGGTAGGTTCACCCCTCCACTTT	CASSQAGGVGSPLHF
many	TRBV19	TRBJ2-7	-	TGTGCCAGTAGTATTTTAGGCGGACTGAGCTCCTACGAGCAGTACTTC	CASSILGGLSSYEQYF
few	TRBV27	TRBJ1-6	-	TGTGCCAGCAGTTTAGTAGACAGGTATTCACCCCTCCACTTT	CASSLVDRYSPLHF
-	TRBV7-9	TRBJ2-5	-	TGTGCCAGCAGCTACGAAGGGCTTGGGGAGACCCAGTACTTC	CASSYEGLGETQYF
-	TRBV6-4	TRBJ2-2	-	TGTGCCAGCAGGGGACCATTAAACACCGGGGAGCTGTTTTTT	CASRGPLNTGELFF